Detailed here is one T cell receptor (beta chain). Its antigen is still unknown. Per-nucleotide qualities are absent, and no much larger clonotype sits a single base away. Sequences LGHDT (CDR1) and YNNKEL (CDR2) are obtained from the germline V gene (reference sequence). V is reduced by 4 bases and J by 7 bases, leaving a spacing of 15 bases between them. The CDR3 sequence holds 14 residues, the cysteine and phenylalanine included. The entry retains the CDR3 DNA only, 42 bases that are in frame from base 1. This entry belongs to a study of blood T cells in healthy people across ages (dated by TCRdb to between 2014 and 2016). Regarding the research as a whole: In model experiments, template switching captured about one uniquely barcoded TCR beta cDNA molecule for every two T cells. The donors were split into four age groups: young (average 16 years), middle-aged (more than 35), aged (over 55) and long-lived (about 74). Two additional independent replicas of 1 million unique cDNA reads from the same blood draw were analyzed for two donors (one aged 18 to 30 and one aged 80 or older). To track age-related changes in TCR beta repertoire diversity, the study relied on deep sequencing normalized with unique cDNA molecular identifiers. Donors of different ages were randomly distributed across sequencing lanes to avoid experimental bias. The paper's findings and limits, for the study overall: Observed TCR beta diversity per million T cells fell roughly linearly with age, and a significant reduction was already apparent by age roughly 41. Because donor CMV infection status was unknown, age-related changes in expanded clonotypes were potentially confounded. A strong correlation was found between observed TCR beta diversity and the percentage of naive T cells measured by flow cytometry. Bulk unsorted PBMC profiling prevented conclusive comparison of naive and antigen-experienced compartments. Total diversity estimates from one million sequenced T cells were considered lower bounds and underestimates. Compared with the aged group, the long-lived group had more naive CD4+ T cells, fewer expanded clones and increased TCR diversity, suggesting age selection.

The method was 5' RACE. Data came from an Illumina HiSeq 2500. A second about 7 to 12 cycle PCR used a sample-barcoded 5' primer and a J-beta primer mix. Each TCR beta cDNA molecule received a unique molecular identifier from a template-switch 5' adaptor carrying 12 random nucleotides. Each sample yielded at least 2.5 million CDR3-containing paired-end reads. First-strand cDNA synthesis was performed from all RNA using the Mint cDNA synthesis kit, with priming by a TRBC-specific oligonucleotide. All cDNA was treated with uracil-DNA glycosylase and then went through a first 18-cycle PCR with the universal primers M1SS and BC2_uni_R. The authors processed their data as follows. For normalization, 1 million high-quality reads, each with a distinct molecular identifier, were randomly selected from each sample. Instead of being binned into consensus sequences, reads that shared molecular identifiers were thrown out. MiTCR, run with a Q25 quality threshold and the strictest error-elimination algorithm, handled CDR3 identification, clonotype clustering and error correction. Lower-bound total TCR beta diversity was estimated with a nonparametric unseen species model using Euler transformation. Starting from the raw public reads, TCRdb applied fastp trimming at Q25, assembled clones with MiXCR and retained in-frame beta chains. Rows matching on CDR3 protein sequence are summarized as one entry with the most common DNA and genes. The V and J calls were not made by the authors but by TCRdb's processing. Counted in this sample were 1.5 million to 2 million distinct CDR3 sequences; roughly 30% of them appeared once. Of the sample, 7.7% is held by the ten largest clones.

The 35 to 40 donors, aged about 6 to 90 years, were systemically healthy Caucasian individuals from Russia. Each donor gave about 9.7 milliliters of peripheral blood, drawn into EDTA-treated Vacutainer tubes. Ficoll-Paque density-gradient centrifugation was used to isolate PBMCs, with at least 6.5 million per sample. Total RNA was extracted from PBMCs with Trizol reagent, with at least 6 micrograms obtained per sample. The percentages of naive CD45RAhigh/CD27high T cells were determined by flow cytometry on a PBMC aliquot from every donor. The sample consisted of blood. This chain is built from TRBV3-1 and TRBJ2-3; the D gene is unclear. This clonotype originated in a woman aged 25-40 years in good health. Here the CDR3 is given as CASSPGSLGNTQYF. The nucleotides are TGTGCCAGCAGCCCCGGGTCATTAGGCAATACGCAGTATTTT.